Each of the 4 T cell receptor beta chains below was sequenced from the same sample in a study of siplizumab effects on memory and regulatory T cells. Assay used: immunoSEQ multiplex PCR; TCRdb lists only in-frame clones, some missing. This table holds 90,000 to 120,000 clones, under 95% found once. Material for sequencing was Tregs sorted from blood. The source of these receptors is a human donor in good health.

The chain combines TRBV5-1 with TRBJ2-1, with D unresolved. The germline gives CDR1 SGHRS, CDR2 YFSETQ. CDR3 length equals 14 residues. V lost 1 base to trimming and J lost 12 bases, with 17 bases between them. The CDR3 coding sequence is TGCGCCAGCAGCTTGATGTATGGAGCCGCCCTGCAGTTCTTC. Encoded protein: CASSLMYGAALQFF.

The CDR3 coding sequence is TGTGCCAGCAGCCGCGGACAGGAGGTATCATCGGGAGCTTTCTTT. Amino acid sequence: CASSRGQEVSSGAFF. The rearrangement links TRBV7-9 to TRBJ1-1; 7 nucleotides match TRBD1. Germline CDR1 reads SEHNR; CDR2 reads FQNEAQ (reference sequence). With 5 bases clipped from V and 10 bases from J, the junction kept 16 bases outside the gene matches. The CDR3 is 15 residues long.

V is TRBV15 and J is TRBJ1-1, with a tentative D call TRBD1 (6 bases). Germline CDR1 reads LNHNV; CDR2 reads YYDKDF (reference sequence). The ends were cut back, 0 bases at V and 5 bases at J, with 19 bases in the middle. The CDR3 has 17 residues. This CDR3 is CATSRDLATGPETEAFF. In DNA form, the CDR3 reads TGTGCCACCAGCAGAGATTTAGCGACAGGTCCGGAGACTGAAGCTTTCTTT.

The chain links TRBV6-6 to TRBJ2-5; D not resolved. The V and J ends lost 7 bases and 1 base respectively, with 7 bases between them. The CDR3 sequence is 12 residues long. CDR1 is MNHNY and CDR2 is SVGAGI in the germline V gene (reference sequence). DNA of the CDR3: TGTGCCAGCAAGCCCCCCCAAGAGACCCAGTACTTC. Its protein is CASKPPQETQYF.